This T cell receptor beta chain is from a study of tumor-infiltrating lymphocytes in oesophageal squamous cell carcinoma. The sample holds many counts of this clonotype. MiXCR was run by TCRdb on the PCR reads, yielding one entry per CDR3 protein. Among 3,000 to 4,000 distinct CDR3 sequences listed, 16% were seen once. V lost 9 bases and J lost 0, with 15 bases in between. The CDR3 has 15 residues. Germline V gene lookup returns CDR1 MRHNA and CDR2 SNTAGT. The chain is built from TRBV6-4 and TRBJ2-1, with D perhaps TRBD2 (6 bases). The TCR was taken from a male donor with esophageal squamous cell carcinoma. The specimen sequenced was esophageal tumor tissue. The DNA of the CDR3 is TGTGCCAGTTCTCTACGGGGGAGCTCCTACAATGAGCAGTTCTTC. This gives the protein CASSLRGSSYNEQFF.